This T cell receptor (beta chain) was found in a study of blood T cell repertoires in COVID-19. Study-wide background: Specimens from acute and convalescent COVID-19 originated in the United States, Italy and Spain. In each case, the material was cDNA or gDNA derived from T cells, B-cell-depleted T cells, or PBMCs.

Method: immunoSEQ multiplex PCR; TCRdb's copy keeps in-frame clones and lacks some. The data hold approximately 270,000 clones, with just over 85% observed a single time. Per germline, CDR1 MGHDK and CDR2 SYGVNS. The CDR3 covers 14 residues. V lost 2 bases to trimming and J lost 6 bases, with 8 bases between them. Sequences were obtained from peripheral blood. This TCR derives from a man aged 80 or over with acute or convalescent COVID-19. This chain joins TRBV25-1 and TRBJ1-6, with TRBD1 as a possible D gene (6 bases). CDR3 nucleotide sequence: TGTGCCAGCAGTGAAGGGGGCGTTAATTCACCCCTCCACTTT. Encoded protein: CASSEGGVNSPLHF.